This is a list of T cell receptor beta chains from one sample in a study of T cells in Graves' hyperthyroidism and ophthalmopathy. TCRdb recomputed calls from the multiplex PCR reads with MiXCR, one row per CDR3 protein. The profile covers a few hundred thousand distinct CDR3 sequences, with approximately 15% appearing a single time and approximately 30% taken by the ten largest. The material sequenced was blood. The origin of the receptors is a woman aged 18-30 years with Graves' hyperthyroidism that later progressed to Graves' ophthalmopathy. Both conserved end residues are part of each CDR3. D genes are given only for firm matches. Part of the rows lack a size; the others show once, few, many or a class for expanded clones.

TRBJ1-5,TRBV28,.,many,TGTGCCAGCAGTTTATCAGGGATGGGCAATCAGCCCCAGCATTTT,CASSLSGMGNQPQHF
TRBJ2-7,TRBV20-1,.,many,TGCAGTGCTAGAGACAGGGACGAGCAGTACTTC,CSARDRDEQYF
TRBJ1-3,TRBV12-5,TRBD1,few,TGTGCTAGTGGTGCCGGGACAGGAGGAAACACCATATATTTT,CASGAGTGGNTIYF
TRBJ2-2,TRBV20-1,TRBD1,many,TGCAGTGCGCGGACAGGGGGCAACACCGGGGAGCTGTTTTTT,CSARTGGNTGELFF
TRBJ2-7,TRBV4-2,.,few,TGTGCCAGCAGCCAACGGGACTTCTACGAGCAGTACTTC,CASSQRDFYEQYF
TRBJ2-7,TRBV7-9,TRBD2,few,TGTGCCAGCAGTTCCGGGACTAGCGGGAGTTTGGACGAGCAGTACTTC,CASSSGTSGSLDEQYF
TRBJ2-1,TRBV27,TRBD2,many,TGTGCCAGCAGTTACGGACTAGCGGGAGGGCCATACCAGTTCTTC,CASSYGLAGGPYQFF
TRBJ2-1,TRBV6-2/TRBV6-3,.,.,TGTGCCAGCAGTTTCAAAAATGAGCAGTTCTTC,CASSFKNEQFF
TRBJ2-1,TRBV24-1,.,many,TGTGCCACCAGTGAAAATAGGCAGGCCCTATACAATGAGCAGTTCTTC,CATSENRQALYNEQFF
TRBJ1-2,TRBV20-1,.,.,TGCAGTGCCGAAGGTGACAGGCCTTACTCCTTC,CSAEGDRPYSF
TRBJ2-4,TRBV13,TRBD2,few,TGTGCCAGCAGCTTCGGGACTAGCGGGAATAACATTCAGTACTTC,CASSFGTSGNNIQYF
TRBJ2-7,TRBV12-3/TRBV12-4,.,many,TGTGCCAGCAGCACGACAGGCTACGAGCAGTACTTC,CASSTTGYEQYF
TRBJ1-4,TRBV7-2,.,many,TGTGCCAGCAGCTCCCAGTTGACAGAGAATGAAAAACTGTTTTTT,CASSSQLTENEKLFF
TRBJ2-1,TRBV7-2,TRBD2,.,TGTGCCAGCAGCCCTACTAGCGGGAGCTATGAGCAGTTCTTC,CASSPTSGSYEQFF
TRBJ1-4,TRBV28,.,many,TGTGCCAGCAGTTTACCCCTTACCTTTGGTGAAAAACTGTTTTTT,CASSLPLTFGEKLFF
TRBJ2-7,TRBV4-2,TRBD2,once,TGTGCCAGCAGCCAAGACGTAGCGGGAGGGGGTAACGAGCAGTACTTC,CASSQDVAGGGNEQYF
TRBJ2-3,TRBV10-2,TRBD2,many,TGCGCCAGCAATGGACTAGCGGGAGCGGTAGATACGCAGTATTTT,CASNGLAGAVDTQYF
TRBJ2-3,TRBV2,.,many,TGTGCCAGCAGTGATTGGGGCGGCACAGATACGCAGTATTTT,CASSDWGGTDTQYF
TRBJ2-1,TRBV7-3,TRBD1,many,TGTGCCAGCAGCTTAGAGGGCCGACAGGGCAATGAGCAGTTCTTC,CASSLEGRQGNEQFF
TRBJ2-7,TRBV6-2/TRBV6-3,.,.,TGTGCCAGCAGTTCGGGGCACCCGTACGAGCAGTACTTC,CASSSGHPYEQYF
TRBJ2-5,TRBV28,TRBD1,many,TGTGCCAGCTATAGTTCCGGGACAGGGGAAGAGACCCAGTACTTC,CASYSSGTGEETQYF
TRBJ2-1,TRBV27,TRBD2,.,TGTGCCAGCAGTACTTCCTCGGCAGCGGGAGGGTACAATGAGCAGTTCTTC,CASSTSSAAGGYNEQFF
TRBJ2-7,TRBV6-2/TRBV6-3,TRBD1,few,TGTGCCAGTCGGACAGGGATCTACGAGCAGTACTTC,CASRTGIYEQYF
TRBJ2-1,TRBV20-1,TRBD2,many,TGCAGTGCTAATAGCGGGACTGACTACAATGAGCAGTTCTTC,CSANSGTDYNEQFF
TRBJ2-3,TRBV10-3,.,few,TGTGCCATCAGTGAACGGGACACTGGGGCAGATACGCAGTATTTT,CAISERDTGADTQYF
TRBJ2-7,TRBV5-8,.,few,TGTGCCAGCAGCTTGGCAAGTGTCCGGACGCGAGAGCAGTACTTC,CASSLASVRTREQYF
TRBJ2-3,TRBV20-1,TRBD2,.,TGCAGTGCTAGCGACCCCTCCGGGACTAGCGGGAGAGGCACAGATACGCAGTATTTT,CSASDPSGTSGRGTDTQYF
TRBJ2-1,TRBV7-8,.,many,TGTGCCAGCAACCCGCGGCCACGCCAGTTGAATGAGCAGTTCTTC,CASNPRPRQLNEQFF
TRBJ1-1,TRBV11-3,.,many,TGTGCCAGTGCCTCCGGGGGGATGAACACTGAAGCTTTCTTT,CASASGGMNTEAFF
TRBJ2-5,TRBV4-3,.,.,TGCGCCAGCAGCCAAGACGCGCAGGGTCGGGAGACCCAGTACTTC,CASSQDAQGRETQYF
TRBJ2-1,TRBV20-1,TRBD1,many,TGCAGTGCTAGGCTGGGACAGGACTACAATGAGCAGTTCTTC,CSARLGQDYNEQFF
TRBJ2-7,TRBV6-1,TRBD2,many,TGTGCCAGCAGACCTAGCGGGAACTCCTACGAGCAATACTTC,CASRPSGNSYEQYF
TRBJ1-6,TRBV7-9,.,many,TGTGCCAGCAGCTTTTCAGACTCCTATAATTCACCCCTCCACTTT,CASSFSDSYNSPLHF
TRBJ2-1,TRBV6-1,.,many,TGTGCCAGCAGTCTCCAAGGGAGTGAGCAGTTCTTC,CASSLQGSEQFF
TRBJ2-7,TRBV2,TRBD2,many,TGTGCCAGCGGGACTAGCGGGAGCGTCTCCTACGAGCAGTACTTC,CASGTSGSVSYEQYF
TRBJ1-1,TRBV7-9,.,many,TGTGCCAGCAGCCGGAGGCGAGCGAACACTGAAGCTTTCTTT,CASSRRRANTEAFF
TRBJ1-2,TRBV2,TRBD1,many,TGTGCCAGCAGTGCCCGAGGGGGCACCTATGGCTACACCTTC,CASSARGGTYGYTF
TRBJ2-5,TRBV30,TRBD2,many,TGTGCCTGGACAACGGGGACTACTAGCGGGGAGACCCAGTACTTC,CAWTTGTTSGETQYF
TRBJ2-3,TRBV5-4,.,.,TGTGCCAGCAGCCGCGGGACTGCCCCCACAGATACGCAGTATTTT,CASSRGTAPTDTQYF
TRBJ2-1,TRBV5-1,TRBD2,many,TGCGCCAGCAGCTCCCCTGGACTAGCGCCTGACAATGAGCAGTTCTTC,CASSSPGLAPDNEQFF
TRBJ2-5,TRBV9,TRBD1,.,TGTGCCAGCAGCGTAGAGGACAGGTTCGGGGAGACCCAGTACTTC,CASSVEDRFGETQYF
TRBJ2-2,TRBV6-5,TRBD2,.,TGTGCCAGCAGTTACTCCGGCGGGAGGGCCGGCACCGGGGAGCTGTTTTTT,CASSYSGGRAGTGELFF
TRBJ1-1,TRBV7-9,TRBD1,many,TGTGCCAGCAGCCGATCCCAGACAGGGGGGAACACTGAAGCTTTCTTT,CASSRSQTGGNTEAFF
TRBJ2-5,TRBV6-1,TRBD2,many,TGTGCCAGCACCCACGGACTAGCGGAAGAGACCCAGTACTTC,CASTHGLAEETQYF
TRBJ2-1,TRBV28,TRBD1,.,TGTGCCAGCAGCCCGGGACAGGGGGTCTACTACAATGAGCAGTTCTTC,CASSPGQGVYYNEQFF
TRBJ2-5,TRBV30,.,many,TGTGCCTGGAGTGTCGGCAACCAAGAGACCCAGTACTTC,CAWSVGNQETQYF
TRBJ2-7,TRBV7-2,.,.,TGTGCCAGCAGCTTACATGGTGACTGGCCCTACGAGCAGTACTTC,CASSLHGDWPYEQYF
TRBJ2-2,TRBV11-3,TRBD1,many,TGTGCCAGCAGAACGGGACAGGGGGCAGCGAACACCGGGGAGCTGTTTTTT,CASRTGQGAANTGELFF
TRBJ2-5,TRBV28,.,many,TGTGCCAGCAGTTTGCGCAGGGTGGCTGACCAAGAGACCCAGTACTTC,CASSLRRVADQETQYF
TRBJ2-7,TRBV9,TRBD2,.,TGTGCCAGCTGCAGGACTAGCGGTAGCTCCTACAATGAGCAGTACTTC,CASCRTSGSSYNEQYF
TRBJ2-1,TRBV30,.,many,TGTGCCTGGAGTGAGGGCCTTTCGAGGAGAACGGACGTTGAGCAGTTCTTC,CAWSEGLSRRTDVEQFF
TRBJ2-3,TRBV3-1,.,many,TGTGCCAGCAGCCGGTTTTTGTCAGGAGAGTTGGCAGATACGCAGTATTTT,CASSRFLSGELADTQYF
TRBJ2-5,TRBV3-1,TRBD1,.,TGTGCCAGCAGCCAGTATAGCAGGGGGCCGGAGGAGACCCAGTACTTC,CASSQYSRGPEETQYF
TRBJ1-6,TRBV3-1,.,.,TGTGCCAGCAGCCCGGACATGAAAGTTAATTCACCCCTCCACTTT,CASSPDMKVNSPLHF
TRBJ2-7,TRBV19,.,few,TGTGCCAACTTGTGCTCCGGGACATACTGCTACGAGCAGTACTTC,CANLCSGTYCYEQYF
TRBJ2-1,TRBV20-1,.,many,TGCAGTGCTAGCATACCCGGGGGTAATGAGCAGTTCTTC,CSASIPGGNEQFF
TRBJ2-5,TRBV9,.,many,TGTGCCAGCAGCGTAGTCCAAGAGACCCAGTACTTC,CASSVVQETQYF
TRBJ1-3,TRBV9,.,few,TGTGCCAGCAGCGTAGGTATCTGGGGAGCCTTCTCTGGAAACACCATATATTTT,CASSVGIWGAFSGNTIYF
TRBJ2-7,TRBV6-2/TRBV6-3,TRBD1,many,TGTGCCAGCGACGGTGACAGGGGGGTACGGCAGTACTTC,CASDGDRGVRQYF
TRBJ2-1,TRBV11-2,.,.,TGTGCCAGCAGCTTAGCTGACCACTCATACGGGCGATCAGAGTTCTTC,CASSLADHSYGRSEFF